Each of the 22 T cell receptor beta chains below was sequenced from the same sample in a study of shared clonotypes between healthy human individuals. This table comes from immunoSEQ multiplex PCR, and its TCRdb copy is limited to in-frame clones, with some not included. The repertoire has over 1.5 million clones, around 98% of them found once; the top ten carry roughly 0.4%. Sequenced sample: naive CD4+ T cells sorted from blood. Subset indicated: CD45RA+ positively selected. These receptors were taken from a man under 40 in good health.

The gene calls are TRBV7-2 and TRBJ2-3; D gene uncertain. Germline-derived CDR1 and CDR2 are SGHTA and FQGNSA. The CDR3 spans 17 residues. Trimming left V 1 base short and J 0 bases short, with 14 bases between. In DNA form, the CDR3 reads TGTGCCAGCAGCTTAGTCGGTACAGAAACTAGCACAGATACGCAGTATTTT. Translation: CASSLVGTETSTDTQYF.

The chain joins TRBV9 to TRBJ2-3; 10 bases line up with TRBD2. V trimming: 0 bases; J trimming: 0 bases; junction bases outside the gene matches: 4. This CDR3 region has 17 residues. Germline values: CDR1 SGDLS, CDR2 YYNGEE. CDR3 sequence: CASSVEGLAASTDTQYF. As DNA, the CDR3 is TGTGCCAGCAGCGTAGAAGGACTAGCGGCCAGCACAGATACGCAGTATTTT.

This clone showed up just once. The V gene is TRBV14, the J gene TRBJ2-7; 7 nucleotides match TRBD1. V trimming: 2 bases; J trimming: 4 bases; junction bases outside the gene matches: 2. The germline CDR1 and CDR2 sequences are SGHDN and FVKESK. The CDR3 runs 13 residues. The CDR3 protein is CASSQSGGYEQYF. The CDR3 DNA is TGTGCCAGCAGCCAATCAGGGGGTTACGAGCAGTACTTC.

The genes are TRBV5-4 and TRBJ2-5; D might be TRBD2 (5 bases). Germline CDR1 SGHNT, CDR2 YYREEE (reference sequence). The CDR3 contains 14 residues. Trimming took off 4 bases at V and 3 bases at J, with 13 bases between the two ends. CDR3: CASSPFGLEETQYF. DNA for the CDR3: TGTGCCAGCAGCCCCTTCGGACTCGAAGAGACCCAGTACTTC.

This chain connects TRBV14 to TRBJ1-3; the D gene is possibly TRBD1 (5 bases). The V and J ends lost 4 bases and 0 bases respectively, with 10 bases between them. The CDR3 spans 15 residues. Germline lookup yields CDR1 SGHDN and CDR2 FVKESK. CDR3 in DNA: TGTGCCAGCAGCCCGGGGACCCACTCTGGAAACACCATATATTTT. Translating it yields CASSPGTHSGNTIYF.

Details on this clone: This is likely a read error, given that the CDR3 carries no conserved phenylalanine or tryptophan at its end. V and J are TRBV9 and TRBJ1-2; tentatively, D is TRBD1 (6 bases). The CDR3 spans 12 residues. Germline CDR1 is SGDLS and CDR2 is YYNGEE. The V and J ends lost 0 bases and 7 bases respectively, with 7 bases between them. The CDR3 DNA reads as TGTGCCAGCAGCGTAGAGGACAGTGGCTACACCCTC. It yields the protein CASSVEDSGYTL.

The rearrangement uses TRBV28 and TRBJ1-2; tentative D call: TRBD1 (6 bases). CDR3 length: 14 residues. CDR1 MDHEN and CDR2 SYDVKM come from the germline V gene. Deletions cut 4 bases from V and 4 bases from J, with 13 bases between. This CDR3 is CASSSGDESYGYTF. The CDR3 region has the DNA TGTGCCAGCAGTTCAGGGGATGAGAGCTATGGCTACACCTTC.

The chain has TRBV29-1 and TRBJ2-3; TRBD1 is a possible D gene (5 bases). The germline gives CDR1 SQVTM, CDR2 ANQGSEA. The CDR3 length is 14 residues. V lost 8 bases and J 3 bases, leaving 18 bases between the germline ends. CDR3 nucleotides: TGCAGCCCCGTGGGGCCCAGTATAACAGATACGCAGTATTTT. As protein: CSPVGPSITDTQYF.

The chain carries TRBV9 and TRBJ2-2, with 7 bases identical to TRBD2. Trimming took 3 bases from V and 0 from J; bases not matched to a gene: 5. The CDR3 extends over 16 amino acids. Germline V gene lookup returns CDR1 SGDLS and CDR2 YYNGEE. In DNA, the CDR3 is TGTGCCAGCAGCGCCCTAGCGGTGACGAACACCGGGGAGCTGTTTTTT. The encoded protein is CASSALAVTNTGELFF.

The rearrangement links TRBV9 to TRBJ2-7; no definite D call. CDR3 length: 18 amino acids. Germline V CDR1 and CDR2: SGDLS, YYNGEE. Trimming stripped 3 bases from V and 2 bases from J, with 24 bases between. The CDR3 coding sequence is TGTGCCAGCAGCGCCCATGCTGACACCGAATCTTTAGCCTACGAGCAGTACTTC. Translating it yields CASSAHADTESLAYEQYF.

The V gene is TRBV10-3, the J gene TRBJ2-5; D possibly corresponds to TRBD2 (5 bases). V was pared by 7 bases and J by 0 bases, with 12 bases between. The CDR3 loop spans 14 amino acids. In germline, CDR1 is ENHRY, CDR2 SYGVKD. CDR3 in DNA: TGTGCCATCAAGAGGGATTTACACCAAGAGACCCAGTACTTC. This encodes CAIKRDLHQETQYF.

The CDR3 DNA is TGTGCCAGCAGCTTAGGACTGCTGAACACTGAAGCTTTCTTT. Translating it yields CASSLGLLNTEAFF. This chain links TRBV11-2 with TRBJ1-1; the D is unclear. The CDR3 has 14 amino acids. Germline-derived CDR1 and CDR2 are SGHAT and FQNNGV. The germline V and J ends were trimmed by 1 base and 0 bases, with 6 bases remaining between them.

This chain connects TRBV6-5 to TRBJ2-3; D might be TRBD1 (6 bases). Trimming stripped 10 bases from V and 3 bases from J, with 17 bases between. Germline V CDR1 and CDR2: MNHEY, SVGAGI. This CDR3 comprises 14 residues. CDR3 DNA sequence: TGTGCCACACATGAAAGGGGGTGGACAGATACGCAGTATTTT. It codes for CATHERGWTDTQYF.

Concerning this clone: Other DNA sequences in this specimen translate into the identical CDR3. This chain links TRBV7-2 with TRBJ2-1; 8 bases map to TRBD2. The V segment lost 3 bases and the J segment 7 bases; nucleotides outside the gene matches: 8. The CDR3 consists of 15 residues. Germline lookup yields CDR1 SGHTA and CDR2 FQGNSA. CDR3 amino acids: CASSLAGGLGNEQFF. CDR3 in DNA: TGTGCCAGCAGCTTGGCGGGAGGCCTAGGGAATGAGCAGTTCTTC.

V usage is TRBV5-6 and J usage is TRBJ2-7; either TRBD1 or TRBD2 may supply D (5 bases each). This CDR3 has 15 amino acids. CDR1 and CDR2 (germline): SGHDT, YYEEEE. V dropped 6 bases and J dropped 2 bases, with 18 bases sitting between them. CDR3 protein: CASIQRGVGAYEQYF. The CDR3 bases are TGTGCCAGCATCCAGCGAGGCGTGGGGGCCTACGAGCAGTACTTC.

The chain is built from TRBV7-9 and TRBJ1-2; unclear D gene. This CDR3 comprises 14 residues. The germline V and J ends were trimmed by 1 base and 3 bases, with 9 bases remaining between them. Germline CDR1 is SEHNR and CDR2 is FQNEAQ (reference sequence). The CDR3 coding sequence is TGTGCCAGCAGCTTAGGACGTACTGACTATGGCTACACCTTC. Encoded protein: CASSLGRTDYGYTF.

On this clone: An end of the junction does not agree with germline; a read error may underlie this. Distinct nucleotide sequences in the sample also encode this CDR3. V is TRBV5-6 and J is TRBJ1-2; possible D gene TRBD1, 6 bases. Germline V gene lookup returns CDR1 SGHDT and CDR2 YYEEEE. This CDR3 is built from 16 residues. The CDR3 loop is CASSLVTGWANYGYTF. The DNA of the CDR3 is TGTGCCAGCAGCTTGGTTACAGGGTGGGCTAATTATGGCTACACCTTC.

The chain combines TRBV28 with TRBJ2-1; D tentatively fits TRBD1 or TRBD2 (5 bases each). V was cut by 8 bases and J by 6 bases, with 20 bases left in between. The CDR3 spans 15 residues. CDR1 and CDR2 from the germline V gene are MDHEN and SYDVKM. CDR3 DNA: TGTGCCAGCGAATGGGGAGTACGGGGCCCCAATGAGCAGTTCTTC. The encoded protein is CASEWGVRGPNEQFF.

This clone occurred once. The rearrangement joins TRBV2 to TRBJ1-1; D is possibly TRBD1 (6 bases). Trimming pared 5 bases from V and 9 bases from J, leaving 25 bases between. The CDR3 contains 16 residues. From germline, CDR1 is SNHLY and CDR2 FYNNEI. The CDR3 DNA reads as TGTGCCAGCAGTACCCCCCGGGGGGCGGGCGCTTCTAAAGCTTTCTTT. It translates to CASSTPRGAGASKAFF.

This rearrangement joins TRBV5-1 to TRBJ2-7, with 9 nucleotides matching TRBD1. The germline V gene encodes CDR1 SGHRS and CDR2 YFSETQ. The CDR3 runs 16 residues. V was clipped by 2 bases and J by 0 bases; unmatched bases: 6. The CDR3 here is CASSLQGAFGSYEQYF. The CDR3 DNA is TGCGCCAGCAGCTTACAGGGGGCGTTTGGCTCCTACGAGCAGTACTTC.

As DNA, the CDR3 is TGTGCCAGCAGCCAACATAGCGGGCTGGACTACGAGCAGTACTTC. It translates to CASSQHSGLDYEQYF. The V gene is TRBV7-9, the J gene TRBJ2-7; TRBD2 agrees at 7 bases. The length of the CDR3 is 15 residues. The V segment lost 5 bases and the J segment 3 bases; nucleotides outside the gene matches: 10. Germline V gene lookup returns CDR1 SEHNR and CDR2 FQNEAQ (reference sequence). The whole variable domain, remainder taken from reference TRBV7-9 and TRBJ2-7, is DTGVSQNPRHKITKRGQNVTFRCDPISEHNRLYWYRQTLGQGPEFLTYFQNEAQLEKSRLLSDRFSAERPKGSFSTLEIQRTEQGDSAMYLCASSQHSGLDYEQYFGPGTRLTVT.

With respect to this clone: Other DNA sequences of this sample code for an identical CDR3. J is TRBJ2-1 and V is TRBV14; TRBD1 agrees at 7 bases. The CDR3 runs to 13 residues. Germline CDR1 reads SGHDN; CDR2 reads FVKESK. V gave up 3 bases and J gave up 7 bases; unmatched junction bases: 3. CDR3 nucleotide sequence: TGTGCCAGCAGCCAGGTCAGGGGGAATGAGCAGTTCTTC. Its translation is CASSQVRGNEQFF.